This TCR beta chain was identified during a study of a mutant IDH1 vaccine in newly diagnosed glioma. Study-level points and caveats: Pseudoprogression appeared independent of alterations in top peripheral clonotypes.

The time point here: baseline, week 1 (first vaccination visit). Stated treatment: pre-vaccination baseline after standard-of-care therapy. A single count supports this clone. Antigen unknown. The repertoire was sequenced with immunoSEQ multiplex PCR; TCRdb's copy has only in-frame clones and lacks some. Found here are 50,000 to 65,000 clones, more than 80% of them singletons; the top ten hold around 21%. The CDR3 spans 14 residues. Germline V gene data show CDR1 as GTSNPN and CDR2 as SVGIG (reference sequence). Trimming cost V 1 base and J 1 base; bases outside gene matches: 4. This clonotype was sampled from a man aged 18 to 30 with glioma. The chain uses TRBV30 and TRBJ2-7, with 7 bases fitting TRBD2. The material was PBMCs, obtained from a glioma patient treated with radiotherapy, temozolomide or both. The CDR3 region has the DNA TGTGCCTGGAGTGAGAGCGGGACTTCCTACGAGCAGTACTTC. This sequence encodes CAWSESGTSYEQYF.